A selection of T cell receptor beta chains follows, all from one sample in a study of CD8 T cells in ankylosing spondylitis. One entry per CDR3 protein, called by TCRdb with MiXCR from the 5' RACE reads. In the table there are roughly 180,000 distinct CDR3 sequences, 9.5% to 13% of which are singletons. Sequences were obtained from blood, either unsorted or a sorted T cell fraction (not recorded which). The receptors here all came from a male donor with ankylosing spondylitis or in good health (not recorded which). The CDR3 runs from the conserved cysteine through the conserved F or W. D genes are given only for firm matches. Expanded clones get a size class; other rows say once, few or many, or leave the size out.

abundance,d_gene,v_gene,j_gene,CDR3nt,CDR3aa
.,.,TRBV14,TRBJ2-7,TGTGCCAGCAGCCAAGCGACAGGTTCCGAGCAGTACTTC,CASSQATGSEQYF
.,TRBD1,TRBV18,TRBJ2-7,TGTGCCAGCTCATTCGGGACAGGGGCCTACGAGCAGTACTTC,CASSFGTGAYEQYF
many,TRBD2,TRBV12-3/TRBV12-4,TRBJ2-3,TGTGCCAGCAGACCTCGGGGGGGGCCCACAGATACGCAGTATTTT,CASRPRGGPTDTQYF
few,.,TRBV11-2,TRBJ2-7,TGTGCCAGCAGCTTATCTGGTCTAACCTACGAGCAGTACTTC,CASSLSGLTYEQYF
many,.,TRBV4-2,TRBJ1-1,TGTGCCAGCAGCCAAGTCTCTGGAGTCACTGAAGCTTTCTTT,CASSQVSGVTEAFF
few,.,TRBV7-2,TRBJ1-2,TGTGCCAGCAGCTTAAACACGGAAAATGGCTACACCTTC,CASSLNTENGYTF
many,TRBD2,TRBV20-1,TRBJ2-3,TGCAGTGCCCCCGGACTAGCGGGCACAGATACGCAGTATTTT,CSAPGLAGTDTQYF
many,TRBD2,TRBV10-3,TRBJ2-7,TGTGCCATCAGTGAGCCTGGGACTAGCGGCCCCCTCGAGCAGTACTTC,CAISEPGTSGPLEQYF
few,.,TRBV6-2/TRBV6-3,TRBJ1-2,TGTGCCAGCAGTTACGCCGTGGGCTATGGCTACACCTTC,CASSYAVGYGYTF
many,TRBD1,TRBV9,TRBJ1-1,TGTGCCAGCAGCGCCCGACAGGGTCCGGCTTTCTTT,CASSARQGPAFF
few,.,TRBV18,TRBJ2-2,TGTGCCAGCTCACCACCGGCGGGGCTCACCGGGGAGCTGTTTTTT,CASSPPAGLTGELFF
few,TRBD2,TRBV20-1,TRBJ2-3,TGCAGTGCTACCCTGCCGATCGGGGGGGTCACAGATACGCAGTATTTT,CSATLPIGGVTDTQYF
many,.,TRBV29-1,TRBJ2-2,TGCAGCGTTGCGTCCTGGGGCAACACCGGGGAGCTGTTTTTT,CSVASWGNTGELFF
many,TRBD1,TRBV5-5,TRBJ1-5,TGTGCCAGCAACCCCACAGGGGAGCTGAACCATCAGCCCCAGCATTTT,CASNPTGELNHQPQHF
few,.,TRBV29-1,TRBJ2-1,TGCAGCGTTGAAGATCGTGGACAAGGAGAATACAATGAGCAGTTCTTC,CSVEDRGQGEYNEQFF
many,TRBD2,TRBV24-1,TRBJ2-1,TGTGCCACCAGTGATTCGACCACGGGACTAGTAAGCAATGAGCAGTTCTTC,CATSDSTTGLVSNEQFF
few,.,TRBV4-1,TRBJ2-5,TGCGCCAGCAGCCAAGTGGGGCTAGCTCAAGAGACCCAGTACTTC,CASSQVGLAQETQYF
many,.,TRBV20-1,TRBJ1-3,TGCAGTGCTAGTTCCATAGGGGGAGGTAGTGGAAACACCATATATTTT,CSASSIGGGSGNTIYF
many,.,TRBV6-1,TRBJ2-1,TGTGCCAGCAGCGGTAGCGGCTCCTACAATGAGCAGTTCTTC,CASSGSGSYNEQFF
.,.,TRBV15,TRBJ1-5,TGTGCCACCAGCAGAGGCCCACAGGGCTTTAGCAATCAGCCCCAGCATTTT,CATSRGPQGFSNQPQHF
many,.,TRBV6-5,TRBJ2-7,TGTGCCAGCAGTTACCCAGTTAGGACCCGGGGTACGACCATCTACGAGCAGTACTTC,CASSYPVRTRGTTIYEQYF
few,TRBD1,TRBV24-1,TRBJ2-7,TGTGCCACCAGTGATTCCCGGACAGGAACCTACGAGCAGTACTTC,CATSDSRTGTYEQYF
many,TRBD1,TRBV11-2,TRBJ1-1,TGTGCCAGCAGCTTCTACAGGGGGAACACTGAAGCTTTCTTT,CASSFYRGNTEAFF
many,.,TRBV4-3,TRBJ2-7,TGCGCCAGCAGCCAAGATATGTCCCCTTACTACGAGCAGTACTTC,CASSQDMSPYYEQYF
.,.,TRBV7-2,TRBJ1-5,TGTGCCAGCAGCCCCGGACAGTATCAGCCCCAGCATTTT,CASSPGQYQPQHF
many,.,TRBV25-1,TRBJ2-5,TGTGCCAGCAGGGGTCAGGGCCAAGAGACCCAGTACTTC,CASRGQGQETQYF
few,.,TRBV5-1,TRBJ2-4,TGCGCCAGCAGCTTGGGTTTATTGGGAATTGAGGACATTCAGTACTTC,CASSLGLLGIEDIQYF
many,TRBD2,TRBV3-1,TRBJ2-7,TGTGCCAGCAGCCAGGCCCCCGGCCTAGCGGTCTACGAGCAGTACTTC,CASSQAPGLAVYEQYF
.,.,TRBV5-2,TRBJ2-2,TGTGCCATCGGCCCTGGACTACTCTGGGCCCGGGAGCTGTTTTTT,CAIGPGLLWARELFF
few,.,TRBV10-3,TRBJ2-1,TGTGCCATCACCTCGGACCTGGCAAGCGGTGAGCAGTTCTTC,CAITSDLASGEQFF
many,.,TRBV4-3,TRBJ2-3,TGCGCCAGCAGCCAGGGGGGAGACGCAGATACGCAGTATTTT,CASSQGGDADTQYF
.,TRBD1,TRBV20-1,TRBJ1-5,TGCAGTGCGAGGGGACAGTCCGGACGTTATCAGCCCCAGCATTTT,CSARGQSGRYQPQHF
many,.,TRBV18,TRBJ2-5,TGTGCCAGCTCACCACCGGTAGGAGAGACCCAGTACTTC,CASSPPVGETQYF